Listed here is a single TCR beta chain. No antigen is known for it. The CDR3 totals 14 residues. Trimming cost V 8 bases and J 7 bases; bases outside gene matches: 10. Germline CDR1 reads MDHEN; CDR2 reads SYDVKM. The study did not record CMV serostatus for this donor. This sample is drawn from a study of cytomegalovirus exposure and HLA in healthy donors. The PCR contained 60 Vbeta and 13 Jbeta primers. Generated by immunoSEQ multiplex PCR, the TCRdb table keeps only in-frame clones and is missing some. The sample records 200,000 or so clones, 70% to 90% being singletons. Study-level points and caveats: Some V segments could not be told apart, so they were left out, TRBV6-2 and TRBV6-3 among them.

The gene calls are TRBV28 and TRBJ1-4, with 7 bases lining up with TRBD1. The clonotype was recovered from a human donor in good health. What was sequenced was PBMCs. In DNA form, the CDR3 reads TGTGCCAGCGCCGCAGGGGGGTCGGGTGAAAAACTGTTTTTT. Protein product: CASAAGGSGEKLFF.